This is a list of T cell receptor beta chains from one sample in a study of T cell repertoires in cytomegalovirus infection. These receptors are not linked to any known antigen. TCRdb recomputed calls from the reads with MiXCR, one row per CDR3 protein. The profile shows roughly 500,000 distinct CDR3 sequences, about 33% of them singletons. This specimen consisted of cultured PBMCs, obtained from culture after CMV antigen stimulation. The source of these receptors is a human donor in good health (CMV status not recorded). Some clones in this sample may be carry-over from other donors' samples. The CDR3 runs from the conserved cysteine through the conserved F or W. D genes are given only for firm matches. The size field is filled for only some rows; it gives once, few, many or a size class.

size	D	V	J	DNA	CDR3
NA	TRBD1	TRBV24-1	TRBJ1-1	TGTGCCACCAGTGAAGGGGGCAGCGACCAAGCTTTCTTT	CATSEGGSDQAFF
NA	TRBD2	TRBV9	TRBJ2-3	TGTGCCAGCAGCGGCCAATCCGGGACTAGATCAAAAGTTAGCACAGATACGCAGTATTTT	CASSGQSGTRSKVSTDTQYF
NA	TRBD2	TRBV27	TRBJ2-3	TGTGCCAGCAGTTTATTGACTAGCGGGAACTACATAGCCACAGATACGCAGTATTTT	CASSLLTSGNYIATDTQYF
few	TRBD2	TRBV10-3	TRBJ2-2	TGTGCCATCACCAGGACTAGCGGGGCGACGTGGGGCGGGGAGCTGTTTTTT	CAITRTSGATWGGELFF
NA	TRBD1	TRBV6-6	TRBJ1-2	TGTGCCAGCAGTCGAGAAGGTTCGACAGGGTCGGGTCGTGGCTACACCTTC	CASSREGSTGSGRGYTF
NA	TRBD1	TRBV20-1	TRBJ2-7	TGCAGTGCTAGAGATCTAACCGGGGTTCTTGTGGGGACAGGGGGCTCCTACGAGCAGTACTTC	CSARDLTGVLVGTGGSYEQYF
NA	NA	TRBV28	TRBJ2-5	TGTGCCAGCAGCCCACCCCATTGGAGGGAGACCCAGTACTTC	CASSPPHWRETQYF
few	NA	TRBV27	TRBJ2-5	TGTGCCAGCAGTTTATCTGAGGGGGGTGTCATGAAGACCCAGTACTTC	CASSLSEGGVMKTQYF
many	NA	TRBV7-2	TRBJ1-5	TGTGCCAGCAGCTTAGCGGGGACGGATAGCAATCAGCCCCAGCATTTT	CASSLAGTDSNQPQHF
NA	NA	TRBV7-8	TRBJ2-3	TGTGCCAGCAGCTTTGTCAGTGCTAGCACAGATACGCAGTATTTT	CASSFVSASTDTQYF
NA	TRBD2	TRBV7-2	TRBJ2-1	TGTGCCAGCAGTCCTTCCTTGGTAGCGGGAACCTACAATGAGCAGTTCTTC	CASSPSLVAGTYNEQFF
many	TRBD1	TRBV7-2	TRBJ1-2	TGTGCCAGCAGCTTAGCAGGGGGCCTTGGCTACACCTTC	CASSLAGGLGYTF
NA	NA	TRBV7-3	TRBJ2-1	TGTGCCAGCAGCTATCGTACTAACAGGGACAATGAGCAGTTCTTC	CASSYRTNRDNEQFF
few	TRBD2	TRBV5-4	TRBJ2-1	TGTGCCAGCAGCTTGGGATCGCGGGAGAACAATGAGCAGTTCTTC	CASSLGSRENNEQFF
few	TRBD2	TRBV27	TRBJ2-1	TGTGCCAGCAGTTCCCCTCGGACTAGCGGGAGGGCTGAAGAGCAGTTCTTC	CASSSPRTSGRAEEQFF
few	NA	TRBV10-3	TRBJ2-5	TGTGCCATCAGTGAAAGACAAGAGACCCAGTACTTC	CAISERQETQYF
NA	TRBD1	TRBV7-8	TRBJ1-5	TGTGCCAGCAGCTCGGACAGGGTAGGACAGCCCCAGCATTTT	CASSSDRVGQPQHF
NA	NA	TRBV6-5	TRBJ2-7	TGTGCCAGCAGTTACTATGCAGCCTCCTACGAGCAGTACTTC	CASSYYAASYEQYF
NA	NA	TRBV28	TRBJ2-6	TGTGCCACCCTTGATGGGGCCAACGTCCTGACTTTC	CATLDGANVLTF
NA	TRBD1	TRBV5-1	TRBJ1-5	TGCGCCAGCAGCCCGCTAGGGACAGGGGATCAGCCCCAGCATTTT	CASSPLGTGDQPQHF
few	TRBD1	TRBV20-1	TRBJ1-6	TGCAGTGCTAGGCCAGGGGACAGTAAGAGCTCCTATAATTCACCCCTCCACTTT	CSARPGDSKSSYNSPLHF
few	NA	TRBV14	TRBJ2-7	TGTGCCAGCAGCCTCAGGACAGATTACGAGCAGTACTTC	CASSLRTDYEQYF
NA	NA	TRBV24-1	TRBJ2-2	TGTGCCACCAGTGACCCTGGGCGGGTCGGGGAGCTGTTTTTT	CATSDPGRVGELFF
NA	NA	TRBV5-6	TRBJ1-4	TGTGCCAGCAGCCCCGCCCTGGGGCATGAAAAACTGTTTTTT	CASSPALGHEKLFF
NA	NA	TRBV6-8	TRBJ1-2	TGTGCCAGCAGCAAGACTGACAGCGATGGCTACACCTTC	CASSKTDSDGYTF
many	NA	TRBV6-2/TRBV6-3	TRBJ1-5	TGTGCCAGCAGTTACTTTAACGGAGTCCCAGCCCAGCATTTT	CASSYFNGVPAQHF
NA	NA	TRBV4-3	TRBJ2-1	TGCGCCAGCAGCCAAGATGAGGGTAGTGAGCAGTTCTTC	CASSQDEGSEQFF
few	NA	TRBV6-5	TRBJ2-1	TGTGCCAGCATGTTTAGAGGGAACAATGAGCAGTTCTTC	CASMFRGNNEQFF
NA	TRBD1	TRBV15	TRBJ1-2	TGTGCCACAAAGACAGGGAGCGGCTACACCTTC	CATKTGSGYTF
many	NA	TRBV7-6	TRBJ2-3	TGTGCCAGCAGCCACAATCCGTCTAGCACAGATACGCAGTATTTT	CASSHNPSSTDTQYF
NA	TRBD2	TRBV11-3	TRBJ2-3	TGTGCCAGCAGCTCACGACTAGCATCAGATACGCAGTATTTT	CASSSRLASDTQYF
NA	NA	TRBV10-3	TRBJ2-3	TGTGCCATTCTCTACGAGGACACAGATACGCAGTATTTT	CAILYEDTDTQYF
many	TRBD1	TRBV7-8	TRBJ1-1	TGTGCCAGCAGCCGACAGGGTTTTGGCACTGAAGCTTTCTTT	CASSRQGFGTEAFF
NA	NA	TRBV7-2	TRBJ1-2	TGTGCCAGCAGCTTAGCGCGGGGGTACTATGGCTACACCTTC	CASSLARGYYGYTF
NA	NA	TRBV7-2	TRBJ2-2	TGTGCCAGCAGCCCCCGGAGGGGGCGCACCGGGGAGCTGTTTTTT	CASSPRRGRTGELFF
NA	NA	TRBV12-3/TRBV12-4	TRBJ1-2	TGTGCCAGCAGTTTAAAATTAGGCGTCGGCTACACCTTC	CASSLKLGVGYTF
few	NA	TRBV15	TRBJ1-1	TGTGCCACCAGCCTGGGGGGGGTCGCTGAAGCTTTCTTT	CATSLGGVAEAFF
NA	TRBD2	TRBV5-1	TRBJ2-1	TGCGCCAGCAGCTTCGGTGGTGGAGGGAGGCGGGAGAATGAGCAGTTCTTC	CASSFGGGGRRENEQFF
NA	NA	TRBV6-1	TRBJ2-3	TGTGCCAGCAGTGAAAGGGGGTACACAGATACGCAGTATTTT	CASSERGYTDTQYF
few	NA	TRBV27	TRBJ2-1	TGTGCCAGCAGTATCAGAACAACAGGACCCAATGAGCAGTTCTTC	CASSIRTTGPNEQFF
NA	NA	TRBV19	TRBJ1-6	TGTGCCAGTCGACAAATTGGAAATTCACCCCTCCACTTT	CASRQIGNSPLHF
many	TRBD2	TRBV7-2	TRBJ2-3	TGTGCCAGCAGCTCGGGACTAGGCACGCAGTATTTT	CASSSGLGTQYF
few	TRBD1	TRBV7-8	TRBJ1-1	TGTGCCAGCAGCGGAAGACCGGGACAGGGGGCCGCTGAAGCTTTCTTT	CASSGRPGQGAAEAFF
few	NA	TRBV4-1	TRBJ2-1	TGCGCCAGCAGCCAAGGGTTCTGGTCCTACAATGAGCAGTTCTTC	CASSQGFWSYNEQFF
NA	TRBD2	TRBV7-3	TRBJ2-3	TGTGCCAGCAGCCTCCTAGCGGGAGGGAACACAGATACGCAGTATTTT	CASSLLAGGNTDTQYF
NA	NA	TRBV2	TRBJ2-3	TGTGCCAGCAACGGCCAGCCTACAGATACGCAGTATTTT	CASNGQPTDTQYF
once	NA	TRBV20-1	TRBJ2-7	TGCAGTGCTAGATTAGGGTTTCCCGACGAGCAGTACTTC	CSARLGFPDEQYF
NA	NA	TRBV20-1	TRBJ1-5	TGCAGTACAATGAGTCGGTTTAGCAATCAGCCCCAGCATTTT	CSTMSRFSNQPQHF
many	TRBD2	TRBV12-3/TRBV12-4	TRBJ2-3	TGTGCCAGCAGGCTAGCGGGAAGCACAGATACGCAGTATTTT	CASRLAGSTDTQYF
many	NA	TRBV7-2	TRBJ2-3	TGTGCCAGCAGCCCCATCGCGTCTAGCACAGATACGCAGTATTTT	CASSPIASSTDTQYF
NA	NA	TRBV19	TRBJ1-5	TGTGCCAGTAGTATCGGGCAGGGAGGTCAGCCCCAGCATTTT	CASSIGQGGQPQHF
NA	TRBD1	TRBV13	TRBJ2-2	TGTGCCAGCAGCTTGGGAGGGACAGGGGGAAACACCGGGGAGCTGTTTTTT	CASSLGGTGGNTGELFF
NA	TRBD2	TRBV28	TRBJ2-3	TGTGCCAGCAGTTTGGGAGCGGGAGGGCCCGCAGATACGCAGTATTTT	CASSLGAGGPADTQYF
once	NA	TRBV6-2/TRBV6-3	TRBJ1-1	TGTGCCAGCTGGACAAGGAACACTGAAGCTTTCTTT	CASWTRNTEAFF
NA	TRBD2	TRBV12-3/TRBV12-4	TRBJ2-3	TGTGCCACCCTCTCTGGCGGGAGGTACACAGATACGCAGTATTTT	CATLSGGRYTDTQYF
NA	TRBD1	TRBV28	TRBJ2-1	TGTGCCAGCAGTCTCTACGTGGGACAGGGGGTTATGTTCTTC	CASSLYVGQGVMFF
NA	NA	TRBV7-2	TRBJ2-1	TGTGCCATCAATACCCAATTTTATGAGCAGTTCTTC	CAINTQFYEQFF
NA	TRBD1	TRBV28	TRBJ2-7	TGTGCCAGCAGTCCTACAAAAACAGGGGGGGAGCAGTACTTC	CASSPTKTGGEQYF